The 11 T cell receptor beta chains below all came from one sample that was sequenced in a study of T cells in Graves' hyperthyroidism and ophthalmopathy. Amplification of TCR beta CDR3 regions was performed using RNA transcripts as template. First-round RT-PCR with HTBI primers amplified the TCR CDR3 region. From the multiplex PCR reads, TCRdb called clonotypes with MiXCR, one entry per CDR3 protein. The sample records around 290,000 distinct CDR3 sequences, roughly 13% being singletons. Sequences were obtained from blood. Source of these receptors: a woman aged 40 to 49 with Graves' hyperthyroidism.

This clonotype has a count of ten or more. A much bigger clone sits one base away, suggesting this may be a read error. The chain employs TRBV12-3 or TRBV12-4 and TRBJ1-5, with D tentatively TRBD1 (6 bases). V dropped 3 bases and J dropped 1 base, with 7 bases sitting between them. This CDR3 has 14 amino acids. In DNA form, the CDR3 reads TGTGCCAGCAGTTTTCAGGGGAGCAATCAGCCCCAGCATTTT. Protein: CASSFQGSNQPQHF.

The V gene is TRBV7-2, the J gene TRBJ2-1; 10 nucleotides match TRBD2. CDR1 SGHTA and CDR2 FQGNSA come from the germline V gene. Unmatched junction bases numbered 4, after V lost 5 bases and J lost 0 bases. The CDR3 is 16 residues long. The CDR3, as DNA: TGTGCCAGCAGCAGCGGACTAGCGGTCTCCTACAATGAGCAGTTCTTC. Translation gives CASSSGLAVSYNEQFF.

Ten or more counts support this clonotype. The CDR3 sequence is CATSDSSGQGVLETQYF. The CDR3 DNA is TGTGCCACCAGTGATTCGAGCGGACAGGGGGTTCTTGAGACCCAGTACTTC. V and J are TRBV24-1 and TRBJ2-5, with 10 bases fitting TRBD1. With 2 bases clipped from V and 5 bases from J, the junction kept 10 bases outside the gene matches. This CDR3 region has 17 residues. Germline values: CDR1 KGHDR, CDR2 SFDVKD.

This clonotype showed up many times. The genes are TRBV2 and TRBJ1-2, with unresolved D. V was cut by 6 bases and J by 0 bases, with 11 bases left in between. The CDR3 extends over 14 amino acids. Germline CDR1 is SNHLY and CDR2 is FYNNEI. Written as DNA, the CDR3 is TGTGCCAGCAGAGGTGGCACAGCTAACTATGGCTACACCTTC. It is translated as CASRGGTANYGYTF.

This clonotype was seen a handful of times. The CDR3 sequence: CASSVEAGVEKLFF. In DNA form, the CDR3 reads TGTGCCAGCAGCGTAGAGGCAGGGGTCGAAAAACTGTTTTTT. V and J are TRBV9 and TRBJ1-4; the D gene is possibly TRBD1 (6 bases). V lost 0 bases and J 8 bases, leaving 11 bases between the germline ends. CDR3 size: 14 residues. CDR1 and CDR2 from the germline V gene are SGDLS and YYNGEE. Drawing the rest from reference TRBV9 and TRBJ1-4, the complete variable domain is DSGVTQTPKHLITATGQRVTLRCSPRSGDLSVYWYQQSLDQGLQFLIQYYNGEERAKGNILERFSAQQFPDLHSELNLSSLELGDSALYFCASSVEAGVEKLFFGSGTQLSVL.

In this sample, this clonotype turned up many times. The chain employs TRBV7-2 and TRBJ2-7; the D gene is possibly TRBD2 (6 bases). The length of the CDR3 is 14 residues. With 6 bases removed from V and 6 bases from J, the gap between germline ends came to 18 bases. The germline CDR1 and CDR2 sequences are SGHTA and FQGNSA. The CDR3 protein is CASRGGSDYGEQYF. The CDR3 region has the DNA TGTGCCAGCAGGGGCGGATCGGACTACGGCGAGCAGTACTTC.

This clonotype was seen at least ten times. The chain uses TRBV5-6 and TRBJ2-7, with 8 bases lining up with TRBD1. V dropped 4 bases and J dropped 6; count of bases not matched to a gene: 6. CDR1 is SGHDT and CDR2 is YYEEEE in the germline V gene. The CDR3 totals 13 residues. The CDR3 loop is CASSHDRGVEQYF. The CDR3, as DNA: TGTGCCAGCAGCCACGACAGGGGTGTCGAGCAGTACTTC.

As regards this clonotype: This may come from a read error, since a much larger clone is one base off. The chain uses TRBV6-1 and TRBJ2-3; possibly TRBD2 for D (6 bases). V lost 6 bases to trimming and J lost 6 bases, with 13 bases between them. This CDR3 is built from 13 residues. In germline, CDR1 is MNHNS, CDR2 SASEGT. CDR3 protein: CASRSGEVDTQYF. The CDR3 DNA follows: TGTGCCAGCAGATCGGGGGAAGTGGATACGCAGTATTTT.

For this clonotype: The germline gene is not matched at one end of the junction; a read error may be the cause. This rearrangement joins TRBV18 to TRBJ1-3; D is unclear. CDR3 length equals 15 residues. CDR1 KGHSH and CDR2 LQKENI come from the germline V gene. CDR3 residues: CASTPSGISGNTTYF. CDR3 in DNA: TGTGCCAGCACACCGTCAGGCATCTCTGGAAACACCACATATTTT.

This clonotype was counted at least ten times. The V gene is TRBV27, the J gene TRBJ2-6; D tentatively fits TRBD1 or TRBD2 (5 bases each). The length of the CDR3 is 15 residues. V was cut by 3 bases and J by 4 bases, with 10 bases left in between. CDR1 and CDR2 (germline): MNHEY, SMNVEV (reference sequence). The CDR3 region is CASSLGPMGANVLTF. The CDR3 DNA reads TGTGCCAGCAGTTTGGGACCTATGGGGGCCAACGTCCTGACTTTC. The full variable domain, with the rest looked up from reference TRBV27 and TRBJ2-6, is EAQVTQNPRYLITVTGKKLTVTCSQNMNHEYMSWYRQDPGLGLRQIYYSMNVEVTDKGDVPEGYKVSRKEKRNFPLILESPSPNQTSLYFCASSLGPMGANVLTFGAGSRLTVL.

This clonotype was found many times. The chain has TRBV11-2 and TRBJ2-1, with 10 positions matching TRBD2. The CDR3 is 14 residues long. Germline V CDR1 and CDR2: SGHAT, FQNNGV. Trimming took 6 bases from V and 7 from J; bases not matched to a gene: 6. CDR3 DNA sequence: TGTGCCAGCAGGAGAGCGGGAGGGTTAAATGAGCAGTTCTTC. Residues: CASRRAGGLNEQFF.